This T cell receptor beta chain was obtained from a study of control samples from healthy donors and cancer patients. Germline loops: CDR1 GTSNPN, CDR2 SVGIG (reference sequence). V was trimmed by 2 bases and J by 8 bases, leaving 18 bases between them. CDR3 length: 14 amino acids. Clones were read by immunoSEQ multiplex PCR, and TCRdb kept only the in-frame ones, dropping some. The repertoire holds about 140,000 clones, with roughly 89% as singletons. The chain recombines TRBV30 with TRBJ1-2; D is possibly TRBD1 (5 bases). The clonotype was recovered from a man aged 18 to 35 in good health. Sequencing was carried out using blood. The CDR3 nucleotides are TGTGCCTGGAGTCTAACGGGACTGGAGCTAGGCTACACCTTC. Residues: CAWSLTGLELGYTF.